This TCR beta chain was recovered during a study of blood T cells in healthy people across ages. CDR3 size: 15 residues. Trimming cost V 4 bases and J 3 bases, with 15 bases left between them. The germline gives CDR1 SGHAT, CDR2 FQNNGV. The second PCR ran about 6 to 12 cycles with a sample-barcoded 5' primer and J-beta primers. Researchers report that each sample yielded at least 3 million CDR3-containing paired-end reads. A single record per CDR3 protein comes from TCRdb applying MiXCR to the 5' RACE reads. Of over 1,200,000 distinct CDR3 sequences in the sample, almost 60% were seen once. The J gene is TRBJ2-5, the V gene TRBV11-2; possibly TRBD2 for D (6 bases). The sample comprised blood. The sequence came from a young man in good health. CDR3 loop: CASSWLAALKETQYF. The CDR3, as DNA: TGTGCCAGCAGCTGGTTAGCGGCGCTAAAAGAGACCCAGTACTTC.